This T cell receptor beta chain is from a study of beta chain features in type 1 diabetes. The study, taken as a whole, reports: Shortening of TCRB CDR3s, moderate but significant, appeared in all four CD4+ subsets of Type 1 diabetes patients. Compared to healthy donors, patients appeared to have naive, central memory and Treg TCRB repertoires that were more alike. PCR may have favored shorter templates equally in patients and controls.

As to this clone: Its antigen is unknown.

Reverse transcribing all isolated RNA meant expressed TCRB transcripts were sequenced. The data were produced by immunoSEQ multiplex PCR, yet TCRdb's version contains in-frame clones alone and is incomplete. The table shows tens of thousands of clones, with around three fifths occurring only once. CDR1 is SEHNR, CDR2 FQNEAQ, per germline (reference sequence). This CDR3 region has 13 residues. The trim removed 4 bases at V and 11 bases at J, leaving 6 bases unmatched. Sorted populations all exceeded 98% purity. Material for sequencing was stem cell memory CD4+ T cells from blood. The sequence was obtained from a man between 18 and 35 years old with type 1 diabetes. The rearrangement uses TRBV7-9 and TRBJ1-1; 11 positions agree with TRBD1. The CDR3 nucleotides read TGTGCCAGCAGCTACGGGGACAGGGGGTGGGCTTTCTTT. Its protein is CASSYGDRGWAFF.